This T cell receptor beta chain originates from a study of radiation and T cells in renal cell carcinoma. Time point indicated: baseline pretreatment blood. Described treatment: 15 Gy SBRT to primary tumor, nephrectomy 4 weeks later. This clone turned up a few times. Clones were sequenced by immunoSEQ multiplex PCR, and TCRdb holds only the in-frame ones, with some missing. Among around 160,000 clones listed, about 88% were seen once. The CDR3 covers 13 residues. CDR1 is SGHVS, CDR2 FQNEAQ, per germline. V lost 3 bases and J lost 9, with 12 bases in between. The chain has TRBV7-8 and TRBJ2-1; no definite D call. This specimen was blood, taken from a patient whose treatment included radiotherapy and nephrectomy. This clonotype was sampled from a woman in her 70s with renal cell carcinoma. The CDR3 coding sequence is TGTGCCAGCAGCTTGAATATGGGCGGTGAGCAGTTCTTC. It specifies CASSLNMGGEQFF.